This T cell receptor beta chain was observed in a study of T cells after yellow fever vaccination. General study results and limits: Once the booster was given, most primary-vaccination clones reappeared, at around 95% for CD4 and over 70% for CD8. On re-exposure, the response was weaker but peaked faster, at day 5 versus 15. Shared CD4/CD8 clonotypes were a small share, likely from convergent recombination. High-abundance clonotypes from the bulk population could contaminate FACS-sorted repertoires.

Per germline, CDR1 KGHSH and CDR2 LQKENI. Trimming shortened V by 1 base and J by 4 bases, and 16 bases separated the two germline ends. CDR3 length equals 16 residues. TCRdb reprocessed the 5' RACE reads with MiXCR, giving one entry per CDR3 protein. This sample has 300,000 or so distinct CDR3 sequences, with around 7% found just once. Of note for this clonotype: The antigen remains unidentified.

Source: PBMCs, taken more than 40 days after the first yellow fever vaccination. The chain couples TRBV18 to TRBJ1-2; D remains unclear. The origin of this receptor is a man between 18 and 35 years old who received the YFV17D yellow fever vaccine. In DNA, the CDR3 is TGTGCCAGCTCACCACTCCCGGAGTCCTCCCCCTATGGCTACACCTTC. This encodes CASSPLPESSPYGYTF.